One and the same sample provided the 18 T cell receptor beta chains below, sequenced in a study of CD8+ T cells in alopecia areata. After isolation, RNA underwent reverse transcription to generate cDNA as the sequencing template. Data came from immunoSEQ multiplex PCR; TCRdb stores just in-frame clones and leaves some out. Sampling found about 110,000 clones, none seen once. Specimen: lesional skin. These receptors originate from a C3H/HeJ mouse with alopecia areata. The strain's MHC: H2-k.

Turning to this clone: Gene names follow the mouse nomenclature. The read stops 4 residues short of the end of the CDR3; the missing end is completed from the germline J gene. J is TRBJ2-7 and V is TRBV19, with a tentative D call TRBD2 (5 bases). With 4 bases removed from V and 0 bases from J, the gap between germline ends came to 8 bases. The CDR3 is 13 amino acids. CDR1 is FNHDT, CDR2 SITEND, per germline (reference sequence). CDR3 DNA, as far as it was read: TGTGCCAGCAGTCAACTGGCCTCCTAT. Translation: CASSQLASY. In full, the CDR3 reads CASSQLASYEQYF.

For this clone: Gene and germline names: mouse. The CDR3 goes on 4 residues after the read ends, and that part is filled in from the germline J gene. The chain recombines TRBV31 with TRBJ1-4; 7 bases agree with TRBD1. V gave up 0 bases and J gave up 5 bases; unmatched junction bases: 3. Looked up from germline, CDR1 is GKSSPN and CDR2 is SITVG. This CDR3 spans 14 amino acids. The CDR3 DNA, read in part, is TGTGCCTGGAGTCTACGGGACAGAAACGAA. Its translation is CAWSLRDRNE. The entire CDR3 protein reads CAWSLRDRNERLFF.

Many counts were recorded for this clone. The gene names given are mouse names. The CDR3 extends 4 residues past the end of the read, so its final part is completed from the germline J gene. The gene calls are TRBV13-1 and TRBJ2-3; 9 bases map to TRBD1. V shed 3 bases, J shed 0 bases, and the junction held 5 bases outside the gene matches. The CDR3 length is 16 residues. Germline loops: CDR1 NSHNY, CDR2 SYGAGN. Incomplete CDR3 DNA: TGTGCCAGCAGTGTCGGACAGGGGTCTAGTGCAGAA. It is translated as CASSVGQGSSAE. The full-length CDR3 reads as CASSVGQGSSAETLYF.

This clone was found a few times. Gene names and germline match the mouse. The CDR3 end lies 4 residues beyond the end of the read and is filled in from the germline J gene. V is TRBV13-3 and J is TRBJ2-1; D is undetermined. The germline V and J ends were trimmed by 0 bases and 4 bases, with 5 bases remaining between them. CDR1 NNHDY and CDR2 SYVADS come from the germline V gene. The CDR3 has 13 amino acids. The CDR3 here is CASSDDMYAEQFF. The sequenced part of the CDR3 DNA is TGTGCCAGCAGTGATGACATGTATGCT.

Regarding this clone: Gene names denote mouse genes. The observed sequence ends 4 residues before the CDR3 terminus, with the missing tail filled in from the germline J gene. The chain couples TRBV13-2 to TRBJ2-7, with 10 positions matching TRBD2. J was trimmed by 0 bases and V by 5 bases; bases with no gene match: 2. The CDR3 has 14 amino acids. Germline CDR1 reads NNHNN; CDR2 reads SYGAGS (reference sequence). The CDR3 spells CASGTGGPSYEQYF. CDR3 DNA, as far as it was read: TGTGCCAGCGGGACTGGGGGGCCCTCCTAT.

For this clone: The gene names given are mouse names. The CDR3 goes on 4 residues after the read ends, and that part is filled in from the germline J gene. The rearrangement uses TRBV19 and TRBJ2-3; 8 nucleotides line up with TRBD1. This CDR3 contains 15 residues. The J segment lost 1 base and the V segment lost 5 bases, leaving 6 bases of the junction unmatched. Germline V gives CDR1 FNHDT, CDR2 SITEND (reference sequence). The CDR3 DNA, read in part, is TGTGCCAGCAGCACCGGGACAGGAGGTGCAGAA. It codes for CASSTGTGGAE. The full CDR3 protein reads CASSTGTGGAETLYF.

There are a few counts of this clone. Genes and germline come from the mouse. The read ends 4 residues shy of where the CDR3 ends; the end is completed using the germline J gene. This chain links TRBV13-3 with TRBJ1-4, with D perhaps matching TRBD1 (5 bases). CDR3 length: 14 residues. Trimming left V 4 bases short and J 4 bases short, with 11 bases between. Germline CDR1 is NNHDY and CDR2 is SYVADS. The covered CDR3 bases are TGTGCCAGCAGTCTGGACAAAAACAACGAA. It translates to CASSLDKNNE. The full CDR3 protein is CASSLDKNNERLFF. The whole variable domain, remainder taken from reference TRBV13-3 and TRBJ1-4, is EAAVTQSPRSKVAVTGGKVTLSCHQTNNHDYMYWYRQDTGHGLRLIHYSYVADSTEKGDIPDGYKASRPSQENFSLILELASLSQTAVYFCASSLDKNNERLFFGHGTKLSVL.

In the case of this clone: Genes here carry mouse names. Read data end 4 residues before the CDR3 end; the end is taken from the germline J gene. The chain combines TRBV19 with TRBJ2-5; 7 bases line up with TRBD2. The ends lost 4 bases at V and 0 bases at J; junction bases unmatched: 5. The CDR3 totals 15 residues. The germline V gene has CDR1 FNHDT and CDR2 SITEND (reference sequence). The sequenced CDR3 bases are TGTGCCAGCAGTCAACGACTGGGAAACCAAGAC. It codes for CASSQRLGNQD. Given in full, the CDR3 is CASSQRLGNQDTQYF.

Details on this clone: Gene names denote mouse genes. The CDR3 end is not reached by the read, which stops 4 residues before it; the germline J gene fills it in. The chain has TRBV13-2 and TRBJ2-1; a weak D match, TRBD1 (6 bases). Germline lookup yields CDR1 NNHNN and CDR2 SYGAGS (reference sequence). The V end lost 5 bases, the J end lost 4 bases, and 10 bases lay between the germline ends. CDR3 length: 13 residues. The sequenced CDR3 bases are TGTGCCAGCGGAACCGGGACATATGCT. This translates into CASGTGTYA. In full, the CDR3 reads CASGTGTYAEQFF.

Concerning this clone itself: Germline and genes here are mouse. The read ends 4 residues early relative to the CDR3; the germline J gene fills the gap. The chain combines TRBV13-3 with TRBJ2-1; 11 bases line up with TRBD2. The CDR3 runs to 15 residues. CDR1 and CDR2 from the germline V gene are NNHDY and SYVADS. CDR3 residues: CASSETGGAPAEQFF. The sequenced part of the CDR3 DNA is TGTGCCAGCAGTGAAACTGGGGGGGCGCCCGCT.

In regard to this clone: These gene names are mouse names. The read terminates 4 residues ahead of where the CDR3 ends, so the germline J gene completes it. The chain joins TRBV16 to TRBJ2-5; 9 nucleotides match TRBD2. CDR3 size: 15 residues. Germline V gives CDR1 SGHSA, CDR2 FRNQAP. The sequenced CDR3 bases are TGTGCAAGCAGCTTAGAGTGGGACTGGGAAGAC. This sequence encodes CASSLEWDWED. The full CDR3 protein reads CASSLEWDWEDTQYF.

This clone has just a few counts. Germline and genes: mouse. Read data end 4 residues before the CDR3 end; the end is taken from the germline J gene. The chain recombines TRBV19 with TRBJ2-3, with a possible D match to TRBD1 (6 bases). V was trimmed by 2 bases and J by 4 bases, leaving 11 bases between them. The germline gives CDR1 FNHDT, CDR2 SITEND (reference sequence). The CDR3 runs to 14 residues. The chain's CDR3 is CASSIPDRTETLYF. The CDR3 bases that were read are TGTGCCAGCAGTATCCCGGACAGAACAGAA.

This clone was counted only a few times. Any gene name here is a mouse gene name. The read falls 4 residues short of the CDR3 end, and the missing part is taken from the germline J gene. The genes are TRBV14 and TRBJ2-7, with 9 nucleotides matching TRBD1. The CDR3 is 14 residues long. CDR1 and CDR2 (germline): SGHDT, FRDEAV. V was clipped by 4 bases and J by 3 bases; unmatched bases: 5. The chain's CDR3 is CASSLTGGLYEQYF. CDR3 bases read: TGTGCCAGCAGTCTTACAGGGGGCCTCTAT.

As for this clone: The genes are named according to mouse. The CDR3 goes on 4 residues after the read ends, and that part is filled in from the germline J gene. The gene calls are TRBV1 and TRBJ2-2; 7 nucleotides line up with TRBD1. V was clipped by 1 base and J by 5 bases; unmatched bases: 7. This CDR3 is built from 16 residues. CDR1 is NSQYPW, CDR2 LRSPGD, per germline (reference sequence). The CDR3 DNA, read in part, is TGCACCTGCAGTGCAGTGACAGGGAAGGGGACCGGG. Amino acid sequence: CTCSAVTGKGTG. Given in full, the CDR3 is CTCSAVTGKGTGQLYF.

The table lists this clone with a few counts. The genes are named according to mouse. The read terminates 4 residues ahead of where the CDR3 ends, so the germline J gene completes it. V usage is TRBV19 and J usage is TRBJ2-7; D unresolved. Germline V lookup: CDR1 FNHDT, CDR2 SITEND (reference sequence). The CDR3 runs to 14 residues. V dropped 5 bases and J dropped 0 bases, with 12 bases sitting between them. CDR3 bases read: TGTGCCAGCAGGCCTACAGATAGCTCCTAT. As protein: CASRPTDSSY. The entire CDR3 protein reads CASRPTDSSYEQYF.

In the case of this clone: The gene names given are mouse names. Coverage ceases 4 residues before the CDR3 finishes, and the germline J gene fills in the end. The genes are TRBV13-3 and TRBJ2-5, with TRBD2 matching over 10 bases. After removal of 0 bases from V and 0 bases from J, the junction contained 4 bases not matched to a gene. The CDR3 contains 17 residues. CDR1 and CDR2 (germline): NNHDY, SYVADS. The covered CDR3 bases are TGTGCCAGCAGTGATGCGGGGACTGGGGATAACCAAGAC. Protein: CASSDAGTGDNQD. The full CDR3 sequence reads CASSDAGTGDNQDTQYF.

On this clone itself: Mouse germline and gene names are used. The read ends 4 residues before the CDR3 terminus; that terminus is restored from the germline J gene. The same CDR3 also results from other DNA sequences found in this sample. This sequence joins TRBV13-3 and TRBJ1-2; D might be TRBD1 (5 bases). Germline CDR1 is NNHDY and CDR2 is SYVADS. V lost 7 bases and J 4 bases, leaving 11 bases between the germline ends. This CDR3 has 12 residues. The CDR3 sequence: CASSDSRSDYTF. CDR3 bases read: TGTGCCAGCTCAGACAGCCGCTCC.

Comments on this clone: Germline and genes here are mouse. The read halts 4 residues ahead of the CDR3 end, with the missing end drawn from the germline J gene. This sample includes further DNA sequences coding for the same CDR3. The rearrangement links TRBV13-1 to TRBJ1-1, with a weak D call TRBD1 (5 bases). Trimming pared 0 bases from V and 0 bases from J, leaving 9 bases between. CDR1 NSHNY and CDR2 SYGAGN come from the germline V gene. There are 15 residues in the CDR3. CDR3 DNA (partial): TGTGCCAGCAGTGATGCAGGGCAGACAAACACA. Translating it yields CASSDAGQTNT. The entire CDR3 reads CASSDAGQTNTEVFF.